One and the same sample provided the 21 T cell receptor beta chains below, sequenced in a study of T-cell reconstitution after alpha-beta-depleted transplantation in children. As it was prepared, the TCRbeta library received unique molecular identifiers. TCRdb redid the calling of the PCR reads with MiXCR, one entry per CDR3 protein. The sample consists of some 95,000 distinct CDR3 sequences, 20% to 25% of them appearing once. The source material was PBMCs, sampled before TCRalphabeta/CD19-depleted stem cell transplant. The receptors here all came from a boy aged 2 to 10 with acute lymphoblastic leukemia, due to receive a stem cell transplant.

This clonotype was counted at least ten times. The rearrangement links TRBV28 to TRBJ1-5; 8 nucleotides line up with TRBD1. The V gene's germline CDR1 is MDHEN and CDR2 SYDVKM. V shed 3 bases, J shed 5 bases, and the junction held 3 bases outside the gene matches. The CDR3 is made up of 14 amino acids. The CDR3, as DNA: TGTGCCAGCAGTTTTAGACAGGGGCATCAGCCCCAGCATTTT. It is translated as CASSFRQGHQPQHF.

The CDR3 sequence: CASSSTVRETQYF. CDR3 sequence (DNA): TGTGCCAGCAGTTCGACAGTGAGAGAGACCCAGTACTTC. The chain couples TRBV7-9 to TRBJ2-5, with a tentative D call TRBD1 (5 bases). The CDR3 runs 13 residues. CDR1 and CDR2 from the germline V gene are SEHNR and FQNEAQ (reference sequence). V gave up 6 bases and J gave up 4 bases, with 12 bases separating them.

The chain has TRBV6-5 and TRBJ2-1; D possibly corresponds to TRBD1 (5 bases). The CDR3 contains 18 residues. CDR1 is MNHEY, CDR2 SVGAGI, per germline. Between the trimmed V and J ends, which lost 2 bases and 3 bases, there was a span of 20 bases. CDR3 sequence (DNA): TGTGCCAGCAGTTACACGACCCCTCTAGAAGGGGACTACAATGAGCAGTTCTTC. This gives the protein CASSYTTPLEGDYNEQFF.

This clonotype has a count of ten or more. The chain uses TRBV5-1 and TRBJ2-7, with 9 bases that match TRBD2. CDR3 size: 14 residues. With V trimmed by 0 bases and J by 6 bases, 4 bases remained unmatched. Germline CDR1 and CDR2: SGHRS and YFSETQ. DNA of the CDR3: TGCGCCAGCAGCTTGGGACTAGCGGAAGGCGAGCAGTACTTC. Its translation: CASSLGLAEGEQYF.

The V and J genes are TRBV5-1 and TRBJ1-6; possible D gene TRBD1, 6 bases. The length of the CDR3 is 13 residues. V was pared by 8 bases and J by 8 bases, with 14 bases between. The germline V gene encodes CDR1 SGHRS and CDR2 YFSETQ. The CDR3 spells CASNGGPDSPLHF. The CDR3 coding sequence is TGCGCCAGTAACGGGGGCCCCGATTCACCCCTCCACTTT.

V and J are TRBV12-3 or TRBV12-4 and TRBJ2-1; no firm D call. The length of the CDR3 is 14 residues. V lost 5 bases, J lost 2 bases, and 10 bases lay in between. The CDR3 DNA follows: TGTGCCAGCAGTAAGAGATATACCTACAATGAGCAGTTCTTC. Translating gives CASSKRYTYNEQFF.

The chain uses TRBV20-1 and TRBJ2-1; 7 nucleotides line up with TRBD2. The CDR3 has 14 amino acids. With V trimmed by 5 bases and J by 3 bases, 7 bases remained unmatched. The germline V gene has CDR1 DFQATT and CDR2 SNEGSKA (reference sequence). The CDR3 reads CSASGTIDYNEQFF. In DNA, the CDR3 is TGCAGTGCTTCCGGGACTATCGACTACAATGAGCAGTTCTTC.

A remark on this clonotype: As the CDR3 is not closed by the conserved phenylalanine or tryptophan, this likely results from a read error. The chain combines TRBV11-2 with TRBJ2-2, with TRBD1 matching over 8 bases. V lost 1 base and J lost 5; bases outside the gene matches: 12. Germline V CDR1 and CDR2: SGHAT, FQNNGV. The CDR3 consists of 18 residues. The CDR3 bases are TGTGCCAGCAGCTTAGTGGGGTGGACAGGGAGTTGGACCGGGGAGCTGTTTTCT. It specifies CASSLVGWTGSWTGELFS.

The chain recombines TRBV10-3 with TRBJ1-1; perhaps TRBD1 as D (6 bases). The CDR3 spans 13 residues. Germline loops: CDR1 ENHRY, CDR2 SYGVKD. V lost 9 bases and J lost 0, with 11 bases in between. The CDR3 spells CAISQGLNTEAFF. The CDR3 DNA reads as TGTGCCATATCACAGGGATTGAACACTGAAGCTTTCTTT.

This clonotype was counted a few times. The chain recombines TRBV5-6 with TRBJ1-2; D might be TRBD1 (6 bases). The CDR3 is made up of 14 amino acids. Germline V gene data show CDR1 as SGHDT and CDR2 as YYEEEE. V lost 5 bases and J lost 2, with 13 bases in between. For the CDR3, the DNA is TGTGCCAGCAGGGGCGGAGGGGGGAACTATGGCTACACCTTC. Protein: CASRGGGGNYGYTF.

This clonotype came up many times. This chain uses TRBV7-9 with TRBJ2-7; 7 positions agree with TRBD2. Trimming took 1 base from V and 4 from J; bases not matched to a gene: 7. Germline CDR1 reads SEHNR; CDR2 reads FQNEAQ (reference sequence). This CDR3 contains 15 residues. CDR3 coding DNA: TGTGCCAGCAGCTTAGGGGCTAGCGGAGGATACGAGCAGTACTTC. Its protein is CASSLGASGGYEQYF.

The chain carries TRBV7-9 and TRBJ1-2; D is undetermined. The CDR3 is 12 amino acids. Germline lookup yields CDR1 SEHNR and CDR2 FQNEAQ (reference sequence). V was cut by 7 bases and J by 0 bases, with 6 bases left in between. CDR3 region: CASTVANYGYTF. CDR3 DNA sequence: TGTGCCAGCACCGTAGCTAACTATGGCTACACCTTC.

This clonotype was recorded a few times. This rearrangement joins TRBV5-1 to TRBJ2-7; TRBD1 might be the D (6 bases). This CDR3 spans 15 amino acids. Trimming removed 1 base from V and 3 bases from J, with 14 bases in between. Per germline, CDR1 SGHRS and CDR2 YFSETQ. The CDR3 is CASSLLLSQGYEQYF. CDR3 coding DNA: TGCGCCAGCAGCTTGCTGTTGTCACAGGGCTACGAGCAGTACTTC.

The chain couples TRBV5-1 to TRBJ1-1, with 7 bases lining up with TRBD1. Trimming removed 0 bases from V and 0 bases from J; junction bases left unmatched: 5. Germline assignment: CDR1 SGHRS and CDR2 YFSETQ. The CDR3 runs 16 residues. CDR3 nucleotides: TGCGCCAGCAGCTTGGTCCGGACAGGAATGAACACTGAAGCTTTCTTT. This gives the protein CASSLVRTGMNTEAFF.

V usage is TRBV7-9 and J usage is TRBJ1-2; 8 bases map to TRBD1. CDR3 length equals 15 residues. The junction had 9 bases not matched to a gene; V was cut back by 5 bases and J by 4 bases. Germline CDR1 reads SEHNR; CDR2 reads FQNEAQ (reference sequence). The CDR3 here is CASSQGGQGGYGYTF. CDR3 nucleotides: TGTGCCAGCAGCCAAGGCGGACAGGGAGGCTATGGCTACACCTTC.

V and J are TRBV20-1 and TRBJ2-3; no definite D call. The CDR3 is made up of 13 amino acids. V lost 4 bases and J 1 base, leaving 9 bases between the germline ends. The V gene's germline CDR1 is DFQATT and CDR2 SNEGSKA (reference sequence). Written as DNA, the CDR3 is TGCAGTGCTAAAAAAGATGGCACAGATACGCAGTATTTT. Protein product: CSAKKDGTDTQYF.

The chain combines TRBV7-6 with TRBJ2-7; TRBD2 matches at 10 bases. The germline V gene has CDR1 SGHVS and CDR2 FNYEAQ. The CDR3 spans 15 residues. Unmatched junction bases numbered 10, after V lost 5 bases and J lost 6 bases. DNA of the CDR3: TGTGCCAGCAGCCGTCAGCTGGGGACTAGCGTCGAGCAGTACTTC. Translating gives CASSRQLGTSVEQYF.

This clonotype was detected many times. The chain combines TRBV9 with TRBJ2-7; D uncertain. This CDR3 contains 13 residues. CDR1 SGDLS and CDR2 YYNGEE come from the germline V gene. The germline V and J ends were trimmed by 1 base and 6 bases, with 11 bases remaining between them. The CDR3 sequence: CASSVLLQSEQYF. The CDR3 DNA reads as TGTGCCAGCAGCGTACTTCTTCAGAGCGAGCAGTACTTC. Variable domain in full (rest from reference TRBV9 and TRBJ2-7): DSGVTQTPKHLITATGQRVTLRCSPRSGDLSVYWYQQSLDQGLQFLIQYYNGEERAKGNILERFSAQQFPDLHSELNLSSLELGDSALYFCASSVLLQSEQYFGPGTRLTVT.

The sample holds many counts of this clonotype. This sequence joins TRBV7-2 and TRBJ2-1; the match to TRBD1 covers 8 bases. The V and J ends lost 5 bases and 7 bases, in that order; junction bases with no gene match: 4. The V gene's germline CDR1 is SGHTA and CDR2 FQGNSA. This CDR3 is 13 amino acids long. The CDR3 region is CASSTDRVNEQFF. In DNA form, the CDR3 reads TGTGCCAGCAGCACGGACAGGGTAAATGAGCAGTTCTTC.

The J gene is TRBJ2-1, the V gene TRBV29-1; D remains ambiguous. The CDR3 covers 17 residues. CDR1 SQVTM and CDR2 ANQGSEA come from the germline V gene. V lost 4 bases, J lost 3 bases, and 22 bases lay in between. CDR3 loop: CSVVEKVAVSYYNEQFF. In DNA form, the CDR3 reads TGCAGCGTTGTAGAGAAGGTAGCAGTGTCTTACTACAATGAGCAGTTCTTC.

V and J are TRBV5-4 and TRBJ2-5, with D possibly TRBD2 on 6 matching bases. Germline assignment: CDR1 SGHNT and CDR2 YYREEE (reference sequence). Trimming removed 2 bases from V and 1 base from J, with 27 bases in between. CDR3 size: 20 residues. The DNA for the CDR3 is TGTGCCAGCAGCTTTTTTTCTAAGGGAGGTAGCGGAGGGGCCCAAGAGACCCAGTACTTC. It codes for CASSFFSKGGSGGAQETQYF.